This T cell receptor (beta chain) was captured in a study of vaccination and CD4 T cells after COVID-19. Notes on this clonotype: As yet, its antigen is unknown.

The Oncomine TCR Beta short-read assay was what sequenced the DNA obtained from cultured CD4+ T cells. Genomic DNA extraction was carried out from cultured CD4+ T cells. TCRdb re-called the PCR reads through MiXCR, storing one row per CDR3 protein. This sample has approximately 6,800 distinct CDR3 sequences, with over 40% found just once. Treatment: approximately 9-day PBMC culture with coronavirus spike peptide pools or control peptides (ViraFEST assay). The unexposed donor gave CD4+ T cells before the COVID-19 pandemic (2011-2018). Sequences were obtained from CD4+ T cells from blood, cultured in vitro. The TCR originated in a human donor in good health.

The CDR3 here is CAIGRREGYEQYF. In DNA, the CDR3 is TGTGCCATCGGGCGGCGAGAGGGCTACGAGCAGTACTTC. The chain carries TRBV10-3 and TRBJ2-7; a possible D gene is TRBD2 (5 bases). The ends were cut back, 8 bases at V and 3 bases at J, with 14 bases in the middle. This CDR3 is built from 13 residues. CDR1 and CDR2 from the germline V gene are ENHRY and SYGVKD.